Sequencing of this T cell receptor (beta chain) was carried out in a study of blood T cells in healthy people across ages. A second PCR of roughly 6 to 12 cycles used a sample-barcoded 5' primer and a J-beta primer mix. TCRdb reprocessed the 5' RACE reads with MiXCR, giving one entry per CDR3 protein. The table lists 800,000 to 1,300,000 distinct CDR3 sequences, less than 25% of them singletons. The V gene end was trimmed by 5 bases and the J gene end by 4 bases; junction bases not matched to a gene: 9. This CDR3 comprises 15 residues. Germline V lookup: CDR1 SGHVS, CDR2 FQNEAQ. The data also belong to a second study, concerning T cells of mothers and their children.

The chain couples TRBV7-8 to TRBJ2-7; 9 nucleotides line up with TRBD2. This TCR came from a girl aged 2-10 years in good health. Sequencing was carried out using blood. CDR3 amino acids: CASSPQTSGRYEQYF. In DNA form, the CDR3 reads TGTGCCAGCAGCCCCCAGACTAGCGGAAGATACGAGCAGTACTTC.